These 25 T cell receptor beta chains came from one sample sequenced in a study of cytomegalovirus exposure and HLA in healthy donors. PCR used 60 Vbeta primers and 13 Jbeta primers. Sequenced by immunoSEQ multiplex PCR; TCRdb stores in-frame clones only, minus some. This sample has about 140,000 clones, with approximately 70% found just once. Sequencing was carried out using PBMCs. These receptors were obtained from a woman in her 30s in good health and CMV-seronegative.

The rearrangement joins TRBV7-3 to TRBJ2-2; D may be TRBD1 (6 bases). The CDR3 is 14 amino acids. The V gene lost 1 base and the J gene lost 7 bases, with 10 bases spanning the gap. Germline CDR1 reads SGHTA; CDR2 reads FQGTGA. The CDR3 nucleotides are TGTGCCAGCAGCTTAAGAGGGGGTAACGGGGAGCTGTTTTTT. It specifies CASSLRGGNGELFF.

The chain employs TRBV30 and TRBJ2-3; TRBD2 matches 8 bases. Trimming cost V 4 bases and J 1 base; bases outside gene matches: 7. In germline, CDR1 is GTSNPN, CDR2 SVGIG (reference sequence). The CDR3 is 15 residues long. The CDR3 bases are TGTGCCTGGACCCCTCTAGCGGGCGGCACAGATACGCAGTATTTT. Translation gives CAWTPLAGGTDTQYF.

V usage is TRBV6-5 and J usage is TRBJ1-1; possibly TRBD1 for D (6 bases). The CDR3 consists of 13 residues. Germline lookup yields CDR1 MNHEY and CDR2 SVGAGI. Trimming cost V 6 bases and J 3 bases, with 11 bases left between them. This chain's CDR3 is CASSLQGDTEAFF. Written as DNA, the CDR3 is TGTGCCAGCAGCTTACAGGGAGACACTGAAGCTTTCTTT.

This clone was observed a few times. At the DNA level, this CDR3 is encoded by other sequences in the same sample as well. The chain has TRBV30 and TRBJ2-2, with D possibly matching TRBD2 (6 bases). Germline CDR1 is GTSNPN and CDR2 is SVGIG (reference sequence). This CDR3 region has 12 residues. V was shortened by 4 bases and J by 5 bases, with 8 bases between the two germline ends. The CDR3 DNA sequence: TGTGCCTGGAATCGGGGGACCGGGGAGCTGTTTTTT. It yields the protein CAWNRGTGELFF.

The rearrangement joins TRBV7-3 to TRBJ2-5; unclear D gene. V lost 2 bases and J 5 bases, leaving 9 bases between the germline ends. Germline V gene data show CDR1 as SGHTA and CDR2 as FQGTGA. This CDR3 has 13 amino acids. The DNA for the CDR3 is TGTGCCAGCAGCTTATCGAGCGAGGAGACCCAGTACTTC. Its protein is CASSLSSEETQYF.

The V and J genes are TRBV6-5 and TRBJ2-2, with D possibly being TRBD2 (5 bases). The V gene's germline CDR1 is MNHEY and CDR2 SVGAGI. The CDR3 spans 13 residues. Trimming removed 3 bases at V and 4 bases at J, with 6 bases between. DNA for the CDR3: TGTGCCAGCAGTTATGAGGGCACCGGGGAGCTGTTTTTT. Residues: CASSYEGTGELFF.

The rearrangement uses TRBV5-1 and TRBJ2-5; no clear D. The V end was cut by 0 bases, the J end by 5 bases, with 5 bases between. This CDR3 spans 12 amino acids. CDR1 is SGHRS, CDR2 YFSETQ, per germline. As DNA, the CDR3 is TGCGCCAGCAGCTTGGCCCTGGAGACCCAGTACTTC. Its protein is CASSLALETQYF.

The V and J genes are TRBV30 and TRBJ1-5, with 7 positions matching TRBD1. Germline V CDR1 and CDR2: GTSNPN, SVGIG (reference sequence). The CDR3 loop spans 14 amino acids. J was trimmed by 7 bases and V by 0 bases; bases with no gene match: 6. CDR3 region: CAWSVLEGGQPQHF. In nucleotides, the CDR3 is TGTGCCTGGAGTGTACTGGAAGGGGGCCAGCCCCAGCATTTT.

The V gene is TRBV18, the J gene TRBJ2-7, with D perhaps TRBD1 (5 bases). Germline CDR1 and CDR2: KGHSH and LQKENI. The V end lost 3 bases, the J end lost 0 bases, and 9 bases lay between the germline ends. This CDR3 comprises 14 residues. The CDR3 nucleotides read TGTGCCAGCTCACCCACAGGTCCCTCCTACGAGCAGTACTTC. Encoded protein: CASSPTGPSYEQYF. The variable domain in full, completed from reference TRBV18 and TRBJ2-7, reads NAGVMQNPRHLVRRRGQEARLRCSPMKGHSHVYWYRQLPEEGLKFMVYLQKENIIDESGMPKERFSAEFPKEGPSILRIQQVVRGDSAAYFCASSPTGPSYEQYFGPGTRLTVT.

The chain carries TRBV6-1 and TRBJ2-3; 13 nucleotides line up with TRBD2. Germline V CDR1 and CDR2: MNHNS, SASEGT. V gave up 4 bases and J gave up 4 bases; unmatched junction bases: 5. This CDR3 has 16 amino acids. CDR3 residues: CASSGTSGRGSDTQYF. DNA for the CDR3: TGTGCCAGCAGTGGGACTAGCGGGAGAGGGTCAGATACGCAGTATTTT.

The chain uses TRBV19 and TRBJ2-6; no clear D gene. There are 16 residues in the CDR3. Germline V CDR1 and CDR2: LNHDA, SQIVND (reference sequence). V lost 0 bases and J lost 4, with 10 bases in between. The CDR3 nucleotides are TGTGCCAGTAGTATAGAGGGCAGGTTCGGGGCCAACGTCCTGACTTTC. Translated: CASSIEGRFGANVLTF.

In DNA, the CDR3 is TGTGCAACCGCGGGGGTTTCTAATGAAAAACTGTTTTTT. The encoded protein is CATAGVSNEKLFF. This chain links TRBV28 with TRBJ1-4; D might be TRBD1 (5 bases). Germline V gives CDR1 MDHEN, CDR2 SYDVKM. CDR3 size: 13 residues.

The chain carries TRBV19 and TRBJ2-1, with 7 bases aligning to TRBD1. CDR1 and CDR2 from the germline V gene are LNHDA and SQIVND (reference sequence). After removal of 10 bases from V and 10 bases from J, the junction contained 13 bases not matched to a gene. The CDR3 totals 13 residues. CDR3 sequence: CAIGGYGEMEQFF. The CDR3 DNA is TGTGCCATAGGGGGCTATGGAGAAATGGAGCAGTTCTTC.

Written as DNA, the CDR3 is TGTGCCAGCAGTAGGGGTCTCTACTATGGCTACACCTTC. Translating gives CASSRGLYYGYTF. The V and J genes are TRBV2 and TRBJ1-2, with a possible D match to TRBD1 (5 bases). The CDR3 loop spans 13 amino acids. Germline V gene data show CDR1 as SNHLY and CDR2 as FYNNEI. Trimming took off 5 bases at V and 3 bases at J, with 10 bases between the two ends.

This chain joins TRBV28 and TRBJ2-6; weak D call: TRBD2 (6 bases). This CDR3 has 17 residues. Germline V gene data show CDR1 as MDHEN and CDR2 as SYDVKM. Trimming stripped 5 bases from V and 4 bases from J, with 18 bases between. CDR3 nucleotide sequence: TGTGCCAGCAGTCGTGGGGGGATCCCTCTAGGGGCCAACGTCCTGACTTTC. This gives the protein CASSRGGIPLGANVLTF.

The genes are TRBV5-6 and TRBJ2-1; 10 nucleotides align to TRBD2. Trimming took 4 bases from V and 3 from J; bases not matched to a gene: 4. CDR1 SGHDT and CDR2 YYEEEE come from the germline V gene. The CDR3 spans 15 residues. The CDR3 loop reads CASSLRTSGYNEQFF. CDR3 nucleotide sequence: TGTGCCAGCAGCCTCCGGACTAGCGGCTACAATGAGCAGTTCTTC.

The V gene is TRBV2, the J gene TRBJ2-5, with a tentative D call TRBD1 (5 bases). CDR1 is SNHLY, CDR2 FYNNEI, per germline. The CDR3 totals 12 residues. The V end was cut by 6 bases, the J end by 1 base, with 6 bases between. The CDR3 here is CASRDTQETQYF. The CDR3, as DNA: TGTGCCAGCAGGGACACCCAAGAGACCCAGTACTTC.

The chain is built from TRBV11-1 and TRBJ2-7, with unresolved D. CDR3 length equals 17 residues. In germline, CDR1 is SGHAT, CDR2 FQDESV (reference sequence). With 3 bases removed from V and 1 base from J, the gap between germline ends came to 19 bases. The CDR3 reads CASSFDSYSALSYEQYF. For the CDR3, the DNA is TGTGCCAGCAGCTTCGATAGCTACTCAGCTTTATCCTACGAGCAGTACTTC.

The gene calls are TRBV5-1 and TRBJ2-5; 11 bases are shared with TRBD1. Germline CDR1 reads SGHRS; CDR2 reads YFSETQ. J gave up 5 bases and V 4 bases, and 7 bases lay outside the gene matches. The CDR3 has 15 residues. The CDR3 is CASSAWDRGRETQYF. The CDR3 region has the DNA TGCGCCAGCAGCGCCTGGGACAGGGGGAGGGAGACCCAGTACTTC.

The V gene is TRBV4-1, the J gene TRBJ2-7, with 10 bases that match TRBD1. CDR3 length equals 15 residues. V lost 4 bases, J lost 2 bases, and 5 bases stayed unmatched. Germline V gene data show CDR1 as MGHRA and CDR2 as YSYEKL. The CDR3 DNA is TGCGCCAGCAGCCCAGGACAGGGGGTCGCCTACGAGCAGTACTTC. Translating it yields CASSPGQGVAYEQYF.

The V gene is TRBV18, the J gene TRBJ2-1; D is unclear. Trimming removed 3 bases at V and 1 base at J, with 7 bases between. This CDR3 has 14 amino acids. Germline CDR1 is KGHSH and CDR2 is LQKENI. The CDR3 sequence is CASSPTGSYNEQFF. Written as DNA, the CDR3 is TGTGCCAGCTCACCGACGGGTTCCTACAATGAGCAGTTCTTC.

The chain joins TRBV5-1 to TRBJ2-7; the D gene is possibly TRBD1 (6 bases). The CDR3 has 14 residues. Trimming pared 0 bases from V and 5 bases from J, leaving 12 bases between. Per the germline V gene, CDR1 is SGHRS and CDR2 is YFSETQ. In DNA, the CDR3 is TGCGCCAGCAGCTTGGATACAGGGCTTGACGAGCAGTACTTC. Its protein is CASSLDTGLDEQYF.

The CDR3 is CASRTGSYEQYV. CDR3 coding DNA: TGTGCCAGCAGGACAGGATCCTACGAGCAGTACGTC. The chain links TRBV6-1 to TRBJ2-7; D possibly corresponds to TRBD1 (6 bases). Trimming shortened V by 6 bases and J by 1 base, and 7 bases separated the two germline ends. CDR1 and CDR2 from the germline V gene are MNHNS and SASEGT. This CDR3 has 12 residues.

The chain employs TRBV4-2 and TRBJ2-7; the D gene is possibly TRBD2 (5 bases). This CDR3 contains 14 residues. Between the trimmed V and J ends, which lost 4 bases and 0 bases, there was a span of 10 bases. Germline CDR1 and CDR2: LGHNA and YNFKEQ. Written as DNA, the CDR3 is TGTGCCAGCAGCCGAGAGACTAACTCCTACGAGCAGTACTTC. Translated, it gives CASSRETNSYEQYF.

The J gene is TRBJ2-7, the V gene TRBV28; TRBD2 might be the D (5 bases). The germline gives CDR1 MDHEN, CDR2 SYDVKM. The CDR3 is made up of 11 amino acids. This chain's CDR3 is CAGGGSYEQYV. The CDR3 nucleotides are TGTGCTGGCGGCGGGTCCTACGAGCAGTACGTC.